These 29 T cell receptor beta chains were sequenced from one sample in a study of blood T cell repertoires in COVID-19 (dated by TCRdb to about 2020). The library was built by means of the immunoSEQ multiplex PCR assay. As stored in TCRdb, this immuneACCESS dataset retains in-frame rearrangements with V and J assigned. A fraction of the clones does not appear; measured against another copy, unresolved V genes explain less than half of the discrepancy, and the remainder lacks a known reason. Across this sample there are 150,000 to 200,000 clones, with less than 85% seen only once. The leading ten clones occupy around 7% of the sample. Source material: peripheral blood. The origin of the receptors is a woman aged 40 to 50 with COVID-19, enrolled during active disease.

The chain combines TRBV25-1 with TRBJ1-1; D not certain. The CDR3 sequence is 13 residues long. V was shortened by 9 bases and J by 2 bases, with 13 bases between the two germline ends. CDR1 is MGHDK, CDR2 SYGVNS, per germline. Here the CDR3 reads CASSTAGNTEAFF. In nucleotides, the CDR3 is TGTGCCAGTTCTACTGCAGGAAACACTGAAGCTTTCTTT.

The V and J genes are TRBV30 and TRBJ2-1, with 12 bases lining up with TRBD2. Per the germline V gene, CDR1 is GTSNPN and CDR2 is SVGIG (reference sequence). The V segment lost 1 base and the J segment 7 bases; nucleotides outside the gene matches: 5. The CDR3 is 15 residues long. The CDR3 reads CAWSGLAGGGNEQFF. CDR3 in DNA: TGTGCCTGGAGTGGCCTAGCGGGAGGGGGTAATGAGCAGTTCTTC.

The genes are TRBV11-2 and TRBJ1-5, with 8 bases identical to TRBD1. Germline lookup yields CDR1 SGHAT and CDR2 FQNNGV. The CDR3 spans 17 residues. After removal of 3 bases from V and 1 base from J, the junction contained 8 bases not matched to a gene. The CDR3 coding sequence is TGTGCCAGCAGCTTGGACAGGGTAATAATGAGCAATCAGCCCCAGCATTTT. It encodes CASSLDRVIMSNQPQHF.

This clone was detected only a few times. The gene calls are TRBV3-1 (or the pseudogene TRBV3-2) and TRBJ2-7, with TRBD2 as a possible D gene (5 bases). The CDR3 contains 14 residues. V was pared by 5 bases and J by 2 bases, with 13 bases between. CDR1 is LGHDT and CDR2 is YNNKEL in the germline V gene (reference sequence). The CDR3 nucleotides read TGTGCCAGCAGCGCAGACTATGCGACCTACGAGCAGTACTTC. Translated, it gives CASSADYATYEQYF.

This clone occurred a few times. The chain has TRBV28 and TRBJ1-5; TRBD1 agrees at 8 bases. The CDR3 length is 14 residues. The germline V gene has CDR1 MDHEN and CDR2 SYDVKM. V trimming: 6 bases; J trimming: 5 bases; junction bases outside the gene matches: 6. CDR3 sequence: CASRRTGMDQPQHF. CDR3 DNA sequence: TGTGCCAGCAGACGGACAGGGATGGATCAGCCCCAGCATTTT.

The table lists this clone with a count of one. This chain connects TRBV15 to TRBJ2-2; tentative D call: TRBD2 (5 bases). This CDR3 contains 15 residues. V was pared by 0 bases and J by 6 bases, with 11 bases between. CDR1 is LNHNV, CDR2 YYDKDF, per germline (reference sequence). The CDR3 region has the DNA TGTGCCACCAGCAGAGAGGGAGCTGGCGCCGGGGAGCTGTTTTTT. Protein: CATSREGAGAGELFF.

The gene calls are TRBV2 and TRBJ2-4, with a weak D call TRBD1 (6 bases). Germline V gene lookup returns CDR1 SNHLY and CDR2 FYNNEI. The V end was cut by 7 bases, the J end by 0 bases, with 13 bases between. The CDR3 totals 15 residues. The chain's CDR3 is CASTSDRLAKNIQYF. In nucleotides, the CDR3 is TGTGCCAGCACCTCGGACAGATTAGCCAAAAACATTCAGTACTTC.

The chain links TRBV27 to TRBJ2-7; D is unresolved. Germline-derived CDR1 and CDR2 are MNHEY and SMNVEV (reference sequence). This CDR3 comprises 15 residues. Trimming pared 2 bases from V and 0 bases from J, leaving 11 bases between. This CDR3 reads CASSLMAVSSYEQYF. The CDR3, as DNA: TGTGCCAGCAGTTTAATGGCTGTAAGCTCCTACGAGCAGTACTTC.

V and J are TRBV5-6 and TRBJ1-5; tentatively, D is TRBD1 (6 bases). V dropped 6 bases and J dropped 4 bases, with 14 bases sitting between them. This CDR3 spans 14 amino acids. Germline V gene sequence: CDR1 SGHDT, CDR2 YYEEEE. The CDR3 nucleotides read TGTGCCAGCACTCGGCAGGGGATGAATCAGCCCCAGCATTTT. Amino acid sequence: CASTRQGMNQPQHF.

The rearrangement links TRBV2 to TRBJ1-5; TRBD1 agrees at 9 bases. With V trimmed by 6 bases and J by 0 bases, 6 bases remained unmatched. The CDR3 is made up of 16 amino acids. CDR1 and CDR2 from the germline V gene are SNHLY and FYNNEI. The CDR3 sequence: CASSKDRGYSNQPQHF. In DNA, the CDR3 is TGTGCCAGCAGCAAGGACAGGGGATATAGCAATCAGCCCCAGCATTTT.

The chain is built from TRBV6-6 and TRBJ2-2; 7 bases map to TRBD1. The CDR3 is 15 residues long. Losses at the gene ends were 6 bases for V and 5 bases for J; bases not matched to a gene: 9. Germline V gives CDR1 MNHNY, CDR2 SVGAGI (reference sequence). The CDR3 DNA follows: TGTGCCAGCAGACGGGACAGCCGCGGAACCGGGGAGCTGTTTTTT. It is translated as CASRRDSRGTGELFF.

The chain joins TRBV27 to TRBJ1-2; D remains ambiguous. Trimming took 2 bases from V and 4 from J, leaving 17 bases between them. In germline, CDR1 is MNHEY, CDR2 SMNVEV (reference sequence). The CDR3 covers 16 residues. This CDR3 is CASSLSPAATLYGYTF. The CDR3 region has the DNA TGTGCCAGCAGTTTAAGTCCGGCGGCCACCCTCTATGGCTACACCTTC.

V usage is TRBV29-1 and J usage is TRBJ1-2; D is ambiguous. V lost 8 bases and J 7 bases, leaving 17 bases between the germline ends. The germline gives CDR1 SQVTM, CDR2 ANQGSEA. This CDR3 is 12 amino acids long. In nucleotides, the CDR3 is TGCAGCACATTGGACGGAGGGTCTGGCTACACCTTC. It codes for CSTLDGGSGYTF.

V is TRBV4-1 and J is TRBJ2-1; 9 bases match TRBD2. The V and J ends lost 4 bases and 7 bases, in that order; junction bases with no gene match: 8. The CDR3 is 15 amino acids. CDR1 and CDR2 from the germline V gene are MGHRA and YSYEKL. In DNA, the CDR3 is TGCGCCAGCAGCCTAGCGGGAGAGGGGTTAAATGAGCAGTTCTTC. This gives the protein CASSLAGEGLNEQFF.

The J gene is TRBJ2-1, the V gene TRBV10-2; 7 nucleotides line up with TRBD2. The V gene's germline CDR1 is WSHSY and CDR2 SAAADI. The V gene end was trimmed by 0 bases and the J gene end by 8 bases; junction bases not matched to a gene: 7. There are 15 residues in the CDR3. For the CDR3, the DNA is TGCGCCAGCAGTGAGTCGGGCGGGGGTATGGATGAGCAGTTCTTC. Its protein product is CASSESGGGMDEQFF.

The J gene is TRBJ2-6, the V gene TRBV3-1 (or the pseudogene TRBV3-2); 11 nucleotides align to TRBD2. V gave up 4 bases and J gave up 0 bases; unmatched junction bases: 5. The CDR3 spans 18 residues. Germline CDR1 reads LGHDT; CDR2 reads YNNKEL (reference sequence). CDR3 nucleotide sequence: TGTGCCAGCAGCCGCAAACTAGCGGGGGTCTCTGGGGCCAACGTCCTGACTTTC. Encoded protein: CASSRKLAGVSGANVLTF.

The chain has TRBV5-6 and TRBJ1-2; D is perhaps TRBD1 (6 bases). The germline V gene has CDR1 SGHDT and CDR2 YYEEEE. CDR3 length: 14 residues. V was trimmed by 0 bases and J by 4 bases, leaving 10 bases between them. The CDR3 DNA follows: TGTGCCAGCAGCTTGGCGGACAGCCTCTATGGCTACACCTTC. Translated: CASSLADSLYGYTF.

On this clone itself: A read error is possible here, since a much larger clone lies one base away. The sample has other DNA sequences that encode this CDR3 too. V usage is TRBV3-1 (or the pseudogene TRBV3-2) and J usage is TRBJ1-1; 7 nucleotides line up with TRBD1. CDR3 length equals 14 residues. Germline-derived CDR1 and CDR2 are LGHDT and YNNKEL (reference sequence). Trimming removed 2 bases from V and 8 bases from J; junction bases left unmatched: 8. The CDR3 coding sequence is TGTGCCAGCAGCCAATCGAGCCGGGACAGAGAAGCTTTCTTT. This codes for CASSQSSRDREAFF.

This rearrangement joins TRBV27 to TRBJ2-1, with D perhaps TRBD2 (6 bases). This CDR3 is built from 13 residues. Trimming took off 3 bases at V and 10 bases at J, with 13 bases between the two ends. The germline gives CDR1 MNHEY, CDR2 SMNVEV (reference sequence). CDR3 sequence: CASSFHALAEQFF. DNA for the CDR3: TGTGCCAGCAGTTTCCATGCGCTAGCGGAGCAGTTCTTC.

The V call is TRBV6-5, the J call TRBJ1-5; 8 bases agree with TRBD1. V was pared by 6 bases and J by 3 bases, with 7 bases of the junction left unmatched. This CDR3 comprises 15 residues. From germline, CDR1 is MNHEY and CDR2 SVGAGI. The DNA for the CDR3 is TGTGCCAGCAGACAACAGGGGGTGAACAATCAGCCCCAGCATTTT. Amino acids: CASRQQGVNNQPQHF.

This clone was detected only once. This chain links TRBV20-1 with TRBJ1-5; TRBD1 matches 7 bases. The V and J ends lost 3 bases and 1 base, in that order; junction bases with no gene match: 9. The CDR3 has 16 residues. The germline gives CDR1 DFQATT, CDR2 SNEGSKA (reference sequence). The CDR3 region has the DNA TGCAGTGCTAGTATCCCCGGACAGGTGAGCAATCAGCCCCAGCATTTT. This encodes CSASIPGQVSNQPQHF.

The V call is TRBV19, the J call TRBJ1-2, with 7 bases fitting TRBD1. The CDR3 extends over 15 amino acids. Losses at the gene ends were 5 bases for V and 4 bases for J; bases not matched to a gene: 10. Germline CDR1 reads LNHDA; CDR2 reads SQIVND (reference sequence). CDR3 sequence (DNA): TGTGCCAGTAGTCCCCCGGGACAGACCCTCTATGGCTACACCTTC. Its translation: CASSPPGQTLYGYTF.

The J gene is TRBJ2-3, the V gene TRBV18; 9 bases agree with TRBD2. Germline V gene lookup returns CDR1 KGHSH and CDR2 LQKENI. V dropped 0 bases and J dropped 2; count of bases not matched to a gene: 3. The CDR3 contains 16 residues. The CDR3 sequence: CASSPPSGRITDTQYF. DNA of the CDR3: TGTGCCAGCTCACCACCAAGCGGGAGGATCACAGATACGCAGTATTTT. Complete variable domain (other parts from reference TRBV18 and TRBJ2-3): NAGVMQNPRHLVRRRGQEARLRCSPMKGHSHVYWYRQLPEEGLKFMVYLQKENIIDESGMPKERFSAEFPKEGPSILRIQQVVRGDSAAYFCASSPPSGRITDTQYFGPGTRLTVL.

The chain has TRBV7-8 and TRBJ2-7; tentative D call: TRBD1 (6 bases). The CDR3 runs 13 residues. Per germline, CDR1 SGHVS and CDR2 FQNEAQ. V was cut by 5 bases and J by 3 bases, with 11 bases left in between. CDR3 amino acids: CASSRRDNYEQYF. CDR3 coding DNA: TGTGCCAGCAGCCGCCGGGACAACTACGAGCAGTACTTC.

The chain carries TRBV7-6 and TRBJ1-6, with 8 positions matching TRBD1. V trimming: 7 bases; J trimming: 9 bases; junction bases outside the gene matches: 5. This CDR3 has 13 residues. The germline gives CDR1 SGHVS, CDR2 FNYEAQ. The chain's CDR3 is CASTGGTGSPLHF. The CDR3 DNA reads TGTGCCAGCACGGGCGGGACAGGTTCACCCCTCCACTTT.

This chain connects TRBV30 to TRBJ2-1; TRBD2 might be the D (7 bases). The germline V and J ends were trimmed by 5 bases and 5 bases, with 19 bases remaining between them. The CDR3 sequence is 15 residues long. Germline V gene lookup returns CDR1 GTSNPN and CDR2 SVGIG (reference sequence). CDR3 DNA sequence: TGTGCCTGGCGGGGGGCCTCCTTAAACAACAATGAGCAGTTCTTC. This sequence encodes CAWRGASLNNNEQFF.

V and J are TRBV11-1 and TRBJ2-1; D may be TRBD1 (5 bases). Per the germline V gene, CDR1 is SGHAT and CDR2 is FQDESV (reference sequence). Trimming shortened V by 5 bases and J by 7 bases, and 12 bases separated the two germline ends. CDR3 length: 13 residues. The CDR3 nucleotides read TGTGCCAGCAGCCAAACCTACAGGAATGAGCAGTTCTTC. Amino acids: CASSQTYRNEQFF.

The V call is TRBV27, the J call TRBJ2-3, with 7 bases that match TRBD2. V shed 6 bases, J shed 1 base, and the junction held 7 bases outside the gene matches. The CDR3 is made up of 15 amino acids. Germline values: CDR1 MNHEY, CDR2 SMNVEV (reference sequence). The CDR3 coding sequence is TGTGCCAGCAGGAGTACAAGCGGGGGCACAGATACGCAGTATTTT. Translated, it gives CASRSTSGGTDTQYF.

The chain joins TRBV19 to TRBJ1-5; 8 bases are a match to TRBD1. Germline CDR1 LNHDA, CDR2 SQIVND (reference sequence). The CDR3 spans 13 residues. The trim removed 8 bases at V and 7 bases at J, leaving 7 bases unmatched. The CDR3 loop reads CASWSGGLQPQHF. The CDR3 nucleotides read TGTGCCAGTTGGTCAGGGGGCTTGCAGCCCCAGCATTTT.